This TCR beta chain was identified during a study of blood T cell repertoires in COVID-19 (dated by TCRdb to the early 2020s). In the study overall: The collaborator samples originated in the United States, Italy and Spain and spanned the acute and convalescent phases of COVID-19. The material from the prospective study consisted of cDNA or gDNA derived from T cells, B-cell-depleted T cells, or PBMCs. Deeply sampled blood TCRbeta repertoires from subjects exposed to, actively infected with, or recovered from COVID-19 were included in the dataset. The repertoires were released in a freely available public database meant as a resource for research on the immune response to SARS-CoV-2. The samples were drawn from two sources: the first 160 participants of the ongoing ImmuneRACE study, and over 950 subjects contributed by 6 global collaborators. A de-identified subject ID, COVID-19 status, age in years and sex were almost always included in the sample metadata. Where available, HLA class I and class II types were taken from metadata supplied by the sample provider and were not determined by assay-based typing.

The germline ends are 6 bases apart after V is trimmed by 7 bases and J by 1 base. For CDR1 and CDR2, the germline V gene (reference sequence) lists LNHDA and SQIVND. Inclusive of the bounding cysteine and phenylalanine, the CDR3 is 12 residues long. Only the CDR3 part of the read is kept: 36 bases, read in frame from the first base. TCRbeta CDR3 regions were amplified from genomic DNA by means of the immunoSEQ Assay, a bias-controlled multiplex PCR. The paper's processing steps were these. The number of nucleated cells in each sample was estimated by amplification of reference gene primers within the assay. To quantify the absolute abundance of each unique TCRbeta CDR3 rearrangement, sequence reads were collapsed and filtered. For each sample, productive Simpson clonality was calculated as the square root of Simpson's diversity index across productive rearrangements. TCRdb limited this immuneACCESS table to in-frame rearrangements with V and J called. A share of clones is missing; checked studies link under half to unresolved V genes, and the rest is unexplained. V and J calls and clone size are those listed in that table; D and trimming were worked out from the DNA. The sample includes 110,000 to 150,000 clones, with around 80% observed a single time. In total, the top ten clones hold 6% of the sample.

The full study reports these points: The amount of clinical and demographic metadata varied by source and participant and was provided uncurated.

Enrolling through a virtual design, the prospective study's participants ranged in age from roughly 18 to 89 years and lived across roughly 24 United States geographic areas. In the prospective study, cohorts were assigned on the basis of participant-reported clinical history obtained from a screening survey and a study questionnaire. Recovered participants in ImmuneRACE Cohort 3 were defined as having two consecutive negative NP/OP PCR tests, clearance from a healthcare professional, or resolution of symptoms. In the prospective study, whole blood, serum and a nasopharyngeal or oropharyngeal swab were collected from each participant by mobile phlebotomists. Prospective study participants could optionally give additional blood draws and questionnaires over a 2-month period. Blood samples from the prospective study were shipped frozen or at room temperature prior to DNA extraction. Comments on this clone: The antigen it binds to is not known. No clone much larger than this one lies a single base away; base qualities are absent.

This sequence originates from a woman aged 45-60 years who had recovered from COVID-19. Sequencing input: PBMCs or T cells enriched from blood (not recorded which). The sequence links TRBV19 to TRBJ2-3, with no confidently assigned D gene. The CDR3 loop reads CASNGGTDTQYF. The DNA is as follows: TGTGCCAGTAACGGTGGCACAGATACGCAGTATTTT.